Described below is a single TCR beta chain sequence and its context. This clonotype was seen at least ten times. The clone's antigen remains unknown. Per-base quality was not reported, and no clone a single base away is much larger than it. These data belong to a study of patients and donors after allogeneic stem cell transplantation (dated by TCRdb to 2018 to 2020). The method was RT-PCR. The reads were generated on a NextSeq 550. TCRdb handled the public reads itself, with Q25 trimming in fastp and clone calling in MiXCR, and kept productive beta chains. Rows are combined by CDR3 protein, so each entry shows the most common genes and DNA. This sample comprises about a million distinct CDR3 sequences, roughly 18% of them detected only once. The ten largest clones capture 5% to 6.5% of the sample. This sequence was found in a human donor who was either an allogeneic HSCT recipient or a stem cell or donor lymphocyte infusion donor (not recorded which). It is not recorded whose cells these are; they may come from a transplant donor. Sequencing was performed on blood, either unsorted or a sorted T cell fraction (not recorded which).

The DNA sequence is as follows: TGCAGCGTTGCCCCTAACAATGAGCAGTTCTTC. This is translated as CSVAPNNEQFF. This chain is built from TRBV29-1 and TRBJ2-1; there is no confident call for the D gene. V loses 4 bases of germline sequence and J loses 5 bases, and the interval between the two ends is 6 bases. Taken from cysteine to phenylalanine, the CDR3 has 11 residues. Only CDR3 DNA is held: 33 bases, read in frame from base 1. Based on the germline V gene, the CDR1 and CDR2 sequences are SQVTM and ANQGSEA.